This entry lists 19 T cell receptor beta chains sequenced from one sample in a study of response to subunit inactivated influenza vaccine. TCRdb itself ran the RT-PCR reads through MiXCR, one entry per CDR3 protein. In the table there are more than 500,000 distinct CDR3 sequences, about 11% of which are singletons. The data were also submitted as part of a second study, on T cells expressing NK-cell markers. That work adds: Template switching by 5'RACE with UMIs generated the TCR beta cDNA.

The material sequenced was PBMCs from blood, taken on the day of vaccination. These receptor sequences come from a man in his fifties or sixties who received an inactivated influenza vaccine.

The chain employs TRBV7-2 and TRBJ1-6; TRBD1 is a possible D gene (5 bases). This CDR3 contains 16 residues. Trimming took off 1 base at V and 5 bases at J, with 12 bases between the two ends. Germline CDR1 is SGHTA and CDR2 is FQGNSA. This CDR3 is CASSLVAGTNNSPLHF. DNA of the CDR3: TGTGCCAGCAGCTTAGTGGCAGGGACGAATAATTCACCCCTCCACTTT.

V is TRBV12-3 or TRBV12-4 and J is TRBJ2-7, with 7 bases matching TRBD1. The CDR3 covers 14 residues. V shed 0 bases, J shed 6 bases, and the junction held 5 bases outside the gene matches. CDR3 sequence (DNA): TGTGCCAGCAGTTTAGCGGGACAGCTCTCCGAGCAGTACTTC. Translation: CASSLAGQLSEQYF.

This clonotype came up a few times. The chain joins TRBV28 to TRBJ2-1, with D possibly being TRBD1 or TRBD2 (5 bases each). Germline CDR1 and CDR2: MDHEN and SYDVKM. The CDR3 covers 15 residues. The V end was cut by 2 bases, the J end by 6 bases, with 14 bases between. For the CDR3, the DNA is TGTGCCAGCAGTTTAGTCCCGGGACGGGGCAATGAGCAGTTCTTC. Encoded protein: CASSLVPGRGNEQFF.

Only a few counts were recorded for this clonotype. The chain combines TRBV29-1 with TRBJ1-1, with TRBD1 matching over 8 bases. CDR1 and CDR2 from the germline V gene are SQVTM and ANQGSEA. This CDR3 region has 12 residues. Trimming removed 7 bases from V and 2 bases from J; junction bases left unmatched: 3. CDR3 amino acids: CSGDRGNTEAFF. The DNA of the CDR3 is TGCAGCGGCGACAGGGGAAACACTGAAGCTTTCTTT.

The CDR3 spells CASSFMTRHGETQYF. As DNA, the CDR3 is TGTGCCAGCAGCTTCATGACTAGGCATGGAGAGACCCAGTACTTC. The chain recombines TRBV7-2 with TRBJ2-5; possibly TRBD2 for D (6 bases). This CDR3 is 15 amino acids long. V was clipped by 3 bases and J by 4 bases, with 15 bases between them. CDR1 and CDR2 (germline): SGHTA, FQGNSA.

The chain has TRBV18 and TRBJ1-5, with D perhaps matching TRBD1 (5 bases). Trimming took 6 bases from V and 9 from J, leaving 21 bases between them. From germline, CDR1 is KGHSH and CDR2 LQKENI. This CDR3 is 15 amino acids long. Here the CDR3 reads CASSPGTAIKSPQHF. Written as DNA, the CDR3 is TGTGCCAGCTCGCCCGGGACGGCGATAAAATCGCCCCAGCATTTT.

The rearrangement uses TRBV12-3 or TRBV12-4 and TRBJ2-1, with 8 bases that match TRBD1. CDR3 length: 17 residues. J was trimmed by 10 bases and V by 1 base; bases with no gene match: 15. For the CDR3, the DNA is TGTGCCAGCAGTTTAGATCCGTGGCAGGGGGCCAACCGAGAGCAGTTCTTC. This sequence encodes CASSLDPWQGANREQFF.

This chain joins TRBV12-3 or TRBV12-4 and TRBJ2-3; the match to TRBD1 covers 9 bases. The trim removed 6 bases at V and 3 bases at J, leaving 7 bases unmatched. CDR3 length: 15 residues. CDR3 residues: CASSAWDRVTDTQYF. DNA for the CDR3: TGTGCCAGCAGCGCTTGGGACAGGGTTACAGATACGCAGTATTTT.

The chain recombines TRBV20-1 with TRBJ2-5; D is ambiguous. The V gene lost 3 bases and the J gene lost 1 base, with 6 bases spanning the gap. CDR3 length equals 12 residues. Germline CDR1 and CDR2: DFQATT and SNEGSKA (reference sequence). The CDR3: CSARSSQETQYF. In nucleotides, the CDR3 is TGCAGTGCTAGGAGCAGCCAAGAGACCCAGTACTTC.

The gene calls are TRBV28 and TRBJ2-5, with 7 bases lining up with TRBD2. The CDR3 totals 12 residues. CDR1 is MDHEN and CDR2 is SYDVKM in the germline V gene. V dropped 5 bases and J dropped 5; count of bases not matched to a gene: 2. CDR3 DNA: TGTGCCAGCAGTCGCGGGAGTGAGACCCAGTACTTC. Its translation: CASSRGSETQYF.

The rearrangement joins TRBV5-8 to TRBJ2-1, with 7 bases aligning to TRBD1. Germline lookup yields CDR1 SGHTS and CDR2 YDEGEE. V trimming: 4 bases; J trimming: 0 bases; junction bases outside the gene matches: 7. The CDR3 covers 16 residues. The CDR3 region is CASSPGQPSSYNEQFF. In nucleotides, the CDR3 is TGTGCCAGCAGCCCGGGACAGCCCAGCTCCTACAATGAGCAGTTCTTC.

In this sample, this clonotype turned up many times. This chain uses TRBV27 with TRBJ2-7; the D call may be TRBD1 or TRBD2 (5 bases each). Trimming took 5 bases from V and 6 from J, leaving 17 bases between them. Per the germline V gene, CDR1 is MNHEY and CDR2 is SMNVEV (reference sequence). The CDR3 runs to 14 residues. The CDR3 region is CASSPARGVVEQYF. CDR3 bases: TGTGCCAGCAGTCCTGCCAGAGGGGTTGTCGAGCAGTACTTC.

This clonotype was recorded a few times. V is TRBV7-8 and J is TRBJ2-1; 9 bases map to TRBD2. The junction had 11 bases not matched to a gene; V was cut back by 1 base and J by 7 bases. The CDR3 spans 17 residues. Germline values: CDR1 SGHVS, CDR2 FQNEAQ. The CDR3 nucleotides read TGTGCCAGCAGCTTAGGGTGGCGCGGGAGGGCCTCGAATGAGCAGTTCTTC. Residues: CASSLGWRGRASNEQFF.

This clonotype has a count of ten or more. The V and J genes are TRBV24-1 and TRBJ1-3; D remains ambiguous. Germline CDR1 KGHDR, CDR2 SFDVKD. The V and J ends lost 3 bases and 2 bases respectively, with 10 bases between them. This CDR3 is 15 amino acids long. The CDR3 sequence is CATSDPQSTGNTIYF. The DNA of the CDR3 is TGTGCCACCAGTGATCCTCAGAGCACTGGAAACACCATATATTTT.

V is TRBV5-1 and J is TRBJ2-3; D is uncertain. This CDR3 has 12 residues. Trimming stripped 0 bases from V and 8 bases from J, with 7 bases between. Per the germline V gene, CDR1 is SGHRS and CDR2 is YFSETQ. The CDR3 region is CASSLASATQYF. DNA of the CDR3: TGCGCCAGCAGCTTGGCTTCAGCTACGCAGTATTTT.

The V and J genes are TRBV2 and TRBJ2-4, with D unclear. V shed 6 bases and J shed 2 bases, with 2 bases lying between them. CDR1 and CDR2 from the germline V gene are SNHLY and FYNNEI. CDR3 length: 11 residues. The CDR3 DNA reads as TGTGCCAGCAGCACCAAAAACATTCAGTACTTC. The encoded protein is CASSTKNIQYF.

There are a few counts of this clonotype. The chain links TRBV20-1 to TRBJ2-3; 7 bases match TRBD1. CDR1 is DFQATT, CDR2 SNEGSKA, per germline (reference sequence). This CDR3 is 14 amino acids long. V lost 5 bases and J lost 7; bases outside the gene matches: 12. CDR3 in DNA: TGCAGTGCTGAAGACAGGGTGGGAGAAAATACGCAGTATTTT. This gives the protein CSAEDRVGENTQYF.

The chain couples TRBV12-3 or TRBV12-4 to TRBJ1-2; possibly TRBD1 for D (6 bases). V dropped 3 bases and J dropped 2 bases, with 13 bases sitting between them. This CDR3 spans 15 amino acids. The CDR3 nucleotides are TGTGCCAGCAGTTTCGGGCAGGGGCAAAACTATGGCTACACCTTC. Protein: CASSFGQGQNYGYTF.

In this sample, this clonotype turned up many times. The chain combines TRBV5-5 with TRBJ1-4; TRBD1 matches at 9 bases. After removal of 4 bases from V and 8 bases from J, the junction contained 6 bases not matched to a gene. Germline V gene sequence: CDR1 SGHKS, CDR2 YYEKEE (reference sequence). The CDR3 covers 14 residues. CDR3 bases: TGTGCCAGCAGCGTGGGACAGGGATTCGAAAAACTGTTTTTT. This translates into CASSVGQGFEKLFF.